The subject of this entry is one TCR beta chain. The antigen is unknown. The V and J ends lost 0 bases and 7 bases respectively, with 10 bases between them. The CDR3 is made up of 13 amino acids. Germline assignment: CDR1 SGHNT and CDR2 YYREEE (reference sequence). This specimen belongs to a study of cytomegalovirus exposure and HLA in healthy donors. PCR primers comprised 60 Vbeta and 13 Jbeta primers. Sequenced by immunoSEQ multiplex PCR; TCRdb stores in-frame clones only, minus some. The data show about 120,000 clones, around three quarters seen once. Study observations and caveats: Cytomegalovirus status was reportedly diagnosed by the classifier with high sensitivity and specificity.

This TCR was sampled from a man younger than 30 in good health and CMV-seropositive. This chain connects TRBV5-4 to TRBJ1-1, with D uncertain. The specimen was PBMCs. The CDR3 nucleotides read TGTGCCAGCAGCTTGGGAGTATTAAATGAAGCTTTCTTT. Amino acids: CASSLGVLNEAFF.